The TCR beta chain under discussion was sequenced for a study of blood T cell repertoires in COVID-19. Study-level information: The United States, Italy and Spain were the sources of the acute and convalescent COVID-19 samples. The cDNA or gDNA used as material had been derived from T cells, B-cell-depleted T cells, or PBMCs.

Trimming at V came to 3 bases and at J to 10 bases, leaving 15 bases not matched to a gene. This CDR3 has 16 amino acids. Germline CDR1 and CDR2: SGHRS and YFSETQ. Per the study methods: Cell counts per sample came from amplifying reference gene primers. TCRdb's table, derived via immunoSEQ multiplex PCR, lists solely in-frame clones and lacks some. That table supplies the V and J calls and clone size; D and trimming were determined from the DNA. This repertoire shows 250,000 or so clones, around 87% found once; its top ten account for 7.1%. This clone showed up just once. This clonotype was obtained from a woman in her 70s with active or convalescent COVID-19. The chain has TRBV5-1 and TRBJ1-4, with TRBD1 matching over 7 bases. The sequencing input was peripheral blood. CDR3 region: CASSSWTGRGEGKLFF. The CDR3 bases are TGCGCCAGCAGCTCCTGGACAGGACGGGGTGAGGGAAAACTGTTTTTT. Variable domain in full (rest from reference TRBV5-1 and TRBJ1-4): KAGVTQTPRYLIKTRGQQVTLSCSPISGHRSVSWYQQTPGQGLQFLFEYFSETQRNKGNFPGRFSGRQFSNSRSEMNVSTLELGDSALYLCASSSWTGRGEGKLFFGSGTQLSVL.